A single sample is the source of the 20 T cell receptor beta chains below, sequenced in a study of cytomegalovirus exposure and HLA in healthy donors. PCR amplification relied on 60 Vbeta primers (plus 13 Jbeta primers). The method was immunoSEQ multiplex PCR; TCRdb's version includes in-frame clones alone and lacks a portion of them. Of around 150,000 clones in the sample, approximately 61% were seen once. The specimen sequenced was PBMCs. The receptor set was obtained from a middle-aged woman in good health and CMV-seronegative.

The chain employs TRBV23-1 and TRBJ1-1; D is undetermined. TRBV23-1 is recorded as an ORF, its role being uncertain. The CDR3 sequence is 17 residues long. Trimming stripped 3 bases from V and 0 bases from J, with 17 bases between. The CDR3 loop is CASSHPAQENMNTEAFF. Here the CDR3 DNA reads TGCGCCAGCAGTCATCCCGCCCAAGAGAATATGAACACTGAAGCTTTCTTT.

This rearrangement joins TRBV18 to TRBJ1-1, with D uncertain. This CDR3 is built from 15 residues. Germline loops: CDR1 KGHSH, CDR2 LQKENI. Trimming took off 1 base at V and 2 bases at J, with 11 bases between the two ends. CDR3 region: CASSPQEGRNTEAFF. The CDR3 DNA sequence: TGTGCCAGCTCACCACAGGAGGGTAGAAACACTGAAGCTTTCTTT.

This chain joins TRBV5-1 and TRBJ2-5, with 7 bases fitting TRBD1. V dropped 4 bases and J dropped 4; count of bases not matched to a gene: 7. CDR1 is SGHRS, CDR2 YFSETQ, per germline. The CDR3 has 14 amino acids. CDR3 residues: CASSTQGLGETQYF. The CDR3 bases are TGCGCCAGCAGCACACAGGGGTTGGGAGAGACCCAGTACTTC.

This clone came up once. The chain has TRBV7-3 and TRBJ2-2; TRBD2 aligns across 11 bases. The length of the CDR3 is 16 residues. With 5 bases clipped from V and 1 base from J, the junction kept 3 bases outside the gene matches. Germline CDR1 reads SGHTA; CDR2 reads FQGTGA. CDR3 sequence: CASSPSGGKNTGELFF. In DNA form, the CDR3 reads TGTGCCAGCAGCCCTAGCGGGGGGAAGAACACCGGGGAGCTGTTTTTT. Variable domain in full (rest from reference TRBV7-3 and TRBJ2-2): GAGVSQTPSNKVTEKGKYVELRCDPISGHTALYWYRQSLGQGPEFLIYFQGTGAADDSGLPNDRFFAVRPEGSVSTLKIQRTERGDSAVYLCASSPSGGKNTGELFFGEGSRLTVL.

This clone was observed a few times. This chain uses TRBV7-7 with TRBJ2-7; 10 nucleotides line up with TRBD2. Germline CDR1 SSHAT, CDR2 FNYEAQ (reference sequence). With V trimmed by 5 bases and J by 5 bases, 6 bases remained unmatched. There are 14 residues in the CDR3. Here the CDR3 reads CASSQDGLADEQYF. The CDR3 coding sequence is TGTGCCAGCAGCCAGGACGGACTAGCGGACGAGCAGTACTTC.

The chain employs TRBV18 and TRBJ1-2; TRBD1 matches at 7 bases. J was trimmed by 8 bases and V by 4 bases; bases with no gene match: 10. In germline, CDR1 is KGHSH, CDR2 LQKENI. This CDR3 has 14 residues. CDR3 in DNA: TGTGCCAGCTCACTCCGGCGGGACAGCCAAGGCTACACCTTC. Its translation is CASSLRRDSQGYTF.

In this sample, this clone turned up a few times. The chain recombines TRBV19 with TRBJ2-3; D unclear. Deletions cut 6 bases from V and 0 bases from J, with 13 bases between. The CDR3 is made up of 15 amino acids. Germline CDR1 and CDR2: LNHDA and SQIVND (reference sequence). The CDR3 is CASRLGQISTDTQYF. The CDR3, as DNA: TGTGCCAGTAGGCTAGGCCAAATCAGCACAGATACGCAGTATTTT. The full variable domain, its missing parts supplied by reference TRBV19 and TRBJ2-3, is DGGITQSPKYLFRKEGQNVTLSCEQNLNHDAMYWYRQDPGQGLRLIYYSQIVNDFQKGDIAEGYSVSREKKESFPLTVTSAQKNPTAFYLCASRLGQISTDTQYFGPGTRLTVL.

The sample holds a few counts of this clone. Here the CDR3 reads CASRAYGYTF. CDR3 in DNA: TGTGCCAGCAGAGCTTATGGCTACACCTTC. V is TRBV6-5 and J is TRBJ1-2; D is uncertain. The V end lost 6 bases, the J end lost 5 bases, and 4 bases lay between the germline ends. Germline V gene data show CDR1 as MNHEY and CDR2 as SVGAGI. This CDR3 region has 10 residues.

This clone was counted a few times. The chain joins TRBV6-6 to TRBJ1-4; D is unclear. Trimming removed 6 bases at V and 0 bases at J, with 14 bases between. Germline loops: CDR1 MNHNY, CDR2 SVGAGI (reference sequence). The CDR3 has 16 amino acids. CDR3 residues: CASSYGGSTTNEKLFF. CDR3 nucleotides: TGTGCCAGCAGCTACGGAGGCTCCACAACTAATGAAAAACTGTTTTTT.

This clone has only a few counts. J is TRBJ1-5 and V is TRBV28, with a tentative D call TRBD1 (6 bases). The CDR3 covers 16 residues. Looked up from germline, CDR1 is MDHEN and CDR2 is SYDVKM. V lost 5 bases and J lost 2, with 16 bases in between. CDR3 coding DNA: TGTGCCAGCAGTCTCAAACAGGGTTGGGGCAATCAGCCCCAGCATTTT. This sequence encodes CASSLKQGWGNQPQHF.

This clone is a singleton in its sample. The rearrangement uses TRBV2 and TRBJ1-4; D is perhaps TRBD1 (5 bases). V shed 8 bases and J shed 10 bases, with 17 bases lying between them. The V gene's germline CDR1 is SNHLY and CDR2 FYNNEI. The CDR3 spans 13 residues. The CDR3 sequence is CASGGTNRGKLFF. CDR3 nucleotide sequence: TGTGCCAGCGGGGGGACCAACCGCGGAAAACTGTTTTTT.

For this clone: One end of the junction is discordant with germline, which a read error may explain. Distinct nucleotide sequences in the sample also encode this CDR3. CDR3 nucleotide sequence: TGTGCCAGCAGCCCGGGATTTGGGTCACCCCTCCACTTT. This sequence encodes CASSPGFGSPLHF. The V call is TRBV5-1, the J call TRBJ1-6; D remains unclear. This CDR3 has 13 residues. The V gene's germline CDR1 is SGHRS and CDR2 YFSETQ. The variable domain in full, completed from reference TRBV5-1 and TRBJ1-6, reads KAGVTQTPRYLIKTRGQQVTLSCSPISGHRSVSWYQQTPGQGLQFLFEYFSETQRNKGNFPGRFSGRQFSNSRSEMNVSTLELGDSALYLCASSPGFGSPLHFGNGTRLTVT.

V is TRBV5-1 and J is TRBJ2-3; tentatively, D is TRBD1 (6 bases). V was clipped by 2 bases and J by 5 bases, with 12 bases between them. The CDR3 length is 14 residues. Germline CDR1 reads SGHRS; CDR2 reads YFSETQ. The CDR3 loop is CASSLGRTEDTQYF. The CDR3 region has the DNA TGCGCCAGCAGCTTAGGGCGGACAGAAGATACGCAGTATTTT. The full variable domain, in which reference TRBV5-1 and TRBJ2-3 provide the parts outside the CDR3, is KAGVTQTPRYLIKTRGQQVTLSCSPISGHRSVSWYQQTPGQGLQFLFEYFSETQRNKGNFPGRFSGRQFSNSRSEMNVSTLELGDSALYLCASSLGRTEDTQYFGPGTRLTVL.

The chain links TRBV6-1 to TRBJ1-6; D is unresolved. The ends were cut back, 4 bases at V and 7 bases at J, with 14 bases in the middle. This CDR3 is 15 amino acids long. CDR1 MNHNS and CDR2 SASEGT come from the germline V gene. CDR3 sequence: CASSGRNDYNSPLHF. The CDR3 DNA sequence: TGTGCCAGCAGTGGGCGAAACGACTACAATTCACCCCTCCACTTT.

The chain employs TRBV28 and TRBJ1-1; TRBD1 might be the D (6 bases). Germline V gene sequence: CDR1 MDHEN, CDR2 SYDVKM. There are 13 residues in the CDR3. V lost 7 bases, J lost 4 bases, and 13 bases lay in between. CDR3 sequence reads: CASTTQGGTEAFF. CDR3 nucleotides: TGTGCCAGCACCACACAGGGCGGCACTGAAGCTTTCTTT.

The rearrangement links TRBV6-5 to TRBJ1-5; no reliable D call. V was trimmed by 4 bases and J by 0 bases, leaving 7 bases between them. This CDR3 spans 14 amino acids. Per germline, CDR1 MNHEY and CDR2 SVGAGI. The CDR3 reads CASSSQISNQPQHF. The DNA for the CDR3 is TGTGCCAGCAGTTCACAGATTAGCAATCAGCCCCAGCATTTT.

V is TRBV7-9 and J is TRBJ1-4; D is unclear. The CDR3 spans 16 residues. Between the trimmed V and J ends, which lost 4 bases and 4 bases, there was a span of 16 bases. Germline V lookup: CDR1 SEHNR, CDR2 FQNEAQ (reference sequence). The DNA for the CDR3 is TGTGCCAGCAGCTACGGGATAAGGGAGGTTAATGAAAAACTGTTTTTT. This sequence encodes CASSYGIREVNEKLFF.

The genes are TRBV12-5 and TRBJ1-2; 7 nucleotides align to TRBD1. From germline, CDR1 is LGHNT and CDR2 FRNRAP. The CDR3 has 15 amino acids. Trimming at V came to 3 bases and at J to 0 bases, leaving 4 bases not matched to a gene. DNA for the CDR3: TGTGCTAGTGGTTTAACCGACAGGGCTAACTATGGCTACACCTTC. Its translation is CASGLTDRANYGYTF.

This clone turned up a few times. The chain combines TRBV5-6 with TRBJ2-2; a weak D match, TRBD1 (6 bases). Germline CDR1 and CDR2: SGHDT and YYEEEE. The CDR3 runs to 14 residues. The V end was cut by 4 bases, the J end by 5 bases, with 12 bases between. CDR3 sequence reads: CASSPNRVTGELFF. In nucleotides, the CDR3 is TGTGCCAGCAGCCCTAACAGGGTTACCGGGGAGCTGTTTTTT.

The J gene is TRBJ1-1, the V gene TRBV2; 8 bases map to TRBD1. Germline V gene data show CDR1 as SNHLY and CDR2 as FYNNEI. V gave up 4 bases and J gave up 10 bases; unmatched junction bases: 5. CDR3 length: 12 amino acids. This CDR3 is CASSVSTGAAFF. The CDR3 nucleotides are TGTGCCAGCAGTGTCTCGACAGGGGCAGCTTTCTTT.